The rows below give T cell receptor beta chains drawn from one sample of a study of cytomegalovirus exposure and HLA in healthy donors. TCRdb's table, derived via immunoSEQ multiplex PCR, lists solely in-frame clones and lacks some. The table includes 140,000 to 150,000 clones, about three quarters detected once. The sample comprised PBMCs. Every receptor here comes from a male donor in good health and CMV-seronegative. Each CDR3 is given with its conserved first and last residue. The D gene is left open where the match is weak. Clone sizes are given selectively: once, few, many, or a class where the clone is expanded.

-	13	TRBV7-2	-	TRBJ2-7	TGTGCCAGCAGCTCCCCCAGTCATTACGAGCAGTACTTC	CASSSPSHYEQYF
-	14	TRBV4-1	-	TRBJ2-7	TGCGCCAGCAGCCAAAAGACAGGTTCCTACGAGCAGTACTTC	CASSQKTGSYEQYF
-	14	TRBV27	TRBD1	TRBJ1-4	TGTGCCAGCAGCCTCCAGGGGGCAGGTGAAAAACTGTTTTTT	CASSLQGAGEKLFF
few	14	TRBV19	TRBD1	TRBJ1-2	TGTGCCAGTAGTATTAGTCAGGGGGCGGATGGCTACACCTTC	CASSISQGADGYTF
-	17	TRBV6-1	TRBD2	TRBJ2-7	TGTGCCAGCGGTGTTTTGGGACTAGCGGGGGCGGGTTACGAGCAGTACTTC	CASGVLGLAGAGYEQYF
-	16	TRBV18	TRBD1	TRBJ2-7	TGTGCCAGCTCATCGGGACAGGGGAGGGGAATCTACGAGCAGTACTTC	CASSSGQGRGIYEQYF
-	13	TRBV6-5	-	TRBJ2-3	TGTGCCAGCAGTTACCTTGGGCCAGATACGCAGTATTTT	CASSYLGPDTQYF
-	13	TRBV27	-	TRBJ1-2	TGTGCCAGCAGTTTACACAGATACTATGGCTACACCTTC	CASSLHRYYGYTF
-	13	TRBV5-1	-	TRBJ2-5	TGCGCCAGCAGCGCTATTGAGATGGAGACCCAGTACTTC	CASSAIEMETQYF
-	15	TRBV9	TRBD1	TRBJ2-3	TGTGCCAGCAGCGTGACAGGGGAAAGCACAGATACGCAGTATTTT	CASSVTGESTDTQYF
-	15	TRBV6-1	-	TRBJ2-3	TGTGCCAGCAGTGCCCAGACAATCAGCACAGATACGCAGTATTTT	CASSAQTISTDTQYF
few	15	TRBV5-4	-	TRBJ1-5	TGTGCCAGCAGCTTGGGCGGCGGTAGCAATCAGCCCCAGCATTTT	CASSLGGGSNQPQHF
-	14	TRBV11-2	TRBD2	TRBJ2-3	TGTGCCAGCAGCCGACCGGGACTAGTGGATACGCAGTATTTT	CASSRPGLVDTQYF
-	15	TRBV6-6	-	TRBJ2-5	TGTGCCAGCAAGAGGGCGTCGGGCCGTCTTGAGACCCAGTACTTC	CASKRASGRLETQYF
-	14	TRBV15	TRBD2	TRBJ2-3	TGTGCCACCAGCCGGGGACTAGCGGGGGGACTGCAGTATTTT	CATSRGLAGGLQYF
-	15	TRBV4-2	TRBD2	TRBJ2-1	TGTGCCAGCACCCCTAGCGGGGGGGCGTCTAATGAGCAGTTCTTC	CASTPSGGASNEQFF
-	13	TRBV7-6	-	TRBJ1-2	TGTGCCAGCAGCGGATACAGGGATCGTGGCTACACCTTC	CASSGYRDRGYTF
few	15	TRBV6-5	TRBD1	TRBJ1-5	TGTGCCAGCAGCTTGGACAGGGCCAGCAATCAGCCCCAGCATTTT	CASSLDRASNQPQHF
-	15	TRBV7-9	-	TRBJ2-7	TGTTCCAGCAGCTTAGCGAGAGGGAGCTCCTACGAGCAGTACTTC	CSSSLARGSSYEQYF
few	15	TRBV7-9	-	TRBJ1-3	TGTGCCAGCAGCTTAGCCGAGGGACTAGTTAACACCATATATTTT	CASSLAEGLVNTIYF
-	13	TRBV7-3	TRBD1	TRBJ2-3	TGTGCCAGCAGTACACAGGGGACAGATACGCAGTATTTT	CASSTQGTDTQYF
-	16	TRBV19	-	TRBJ2-2	TGTGCCAGTAGTTCACGCACTCTTGCGAACACCGGGGAGCTGTTTTTT	CASSSRTLANTGELFF
-	16	TRBV5-1	TRBD1	TRBJ2-1	TGCGCCAGCAGCGGACCCCGGGACAGGGGGTATAATGAGCAGTTCTTC	CASSGPRDRGYNEQFF
-	18	TRBV7-7	-	TRBJ2-5	TGTGCTAGCAGCTTAGGTCTGGGGGGATTTGGTGGACAAGAGACCCAGTACTTC	CASSLGLGGFGGQETQYF
-	13	TRBV11-2	-	TRBJ1-1	TGTGCCAGCAGCTTTGACCCGCAGACAGAAGCTTTCTTT	CASSFDPQTEAFF
-	14	TRBV29-1	-	TRBJ2-7	TGCAGCGTTGAGGCCGACGGGTCCCCCTACGAGCAGTACTTC	CSVEADGSPYEQYF
-	20	TRBV19	TRBD1	TRBJ2-2	TGTGCCAGTAGTAGAAAGGACAGGGGGAAGAGTTGGGGACACACCGGGGAGCTGTTTTTT	CASSRKDRGKSWGHTGELFF
-	15	TRBV11-2	-	TRBJ1-1	TGTGCCAGCAGCTTAGATCAGGAGGGCGCGGCTGAAGCTTTCTTT	CASSLDQEGAAEAFF
-	11	TRBV10-1	-	TRBJ2-3	TGCGCCAGCAGAGCAGGGGATACGCAGTATTTT	CASRAGDTQYF
-	13	TRBV6-1	TRBD1	TRBJ2-7	TGTGCCAGCAAATTACAGGGGACCTACGAGCAGTACTTC	CASKLQGTYEQYF
few	14	TRBV6-1	-	TRBJ2-7	TGTGCCAGCAGTGAAGCCTGGGCAGGCCCCGAGCAGTACTTC	CASSEAWAGPEQYF
-	17	TRBV2	-	TRBJ2-3	TGTGCCAGCAGTGACCCCGCGGACTGGCGGGTTGCAGATACGCAGTATTTT	CASSDPADWRVADTQYF
-	18	TRBV7-2	-	TRBJ2-7	TGTGCCAGCAGCCCCCCCACCCCTAAGCGGTCCCTTTACTACGAGCAGTACTTC	CASSPPTPKRSLYYEQYF
-	15	TRBV7-9	TRBD2	TRBJ2-5	TGTGCCACCAGTGGCGCTAGCGGGGGCCAAGAGACCCAGTACTTC	CATSGASGGQETQYF
-	13	TRBV2	-	TRBJ2-2	TGTGCCAGCAGGGGGACTGCCGCCGGGGAGCTGTTTTTT	CASRGTAAGELFF
once	14	TRBV11-2	TRBD1	TRBJ1-1	TGTGCCAGCAGCTCCGAGACAGGGACCACTGAAGCTTTCTTT	CASSSETGTTEAFF
few	16	TRBV5-5	-	TRBJ1-3	TGTGCCAGCAGCTTGGTTCCGACAGAGTCTGGAAACACCATATATTTT	CASSLVPTESGNTIYF
few	15	TRBV29-1	-	TRBJ2-3	TGCAGCGTTGAATTCGAGCAGGGACTGACGGATACGCAGTATTTT	CSVEFEQGLTDTQYF
-	15	TRBV5-4	TRBD2	TRBJ2-5	TGTGCCAGCAGCTTCTCTAGCGGGAGGCTTGGGACCCAGTACTTC	CASSFSSGRLGTQYF
few	16	TRBV2	TRBD1	TRBJ2-5	TGTGCCAGCAGCCTAAGGGGGACAGAGTTTCGGGAGACCCAGTACTTC	CASSLRGTEFRETQYF
-	18	TRBV7-9	TRBD2	TRBJ2-5	TGTGCCAGCAGCGGCATTGGACCCCAGCGGGGGTACCAAGAGACCCAGTACTTC	CASSGIGPQRGYQETQYF
-	14	TRBV4-1	-	TRBJ2-7	TGCGCCAGCAGCCAAGATGCGTCCTCCTACGAGCAGTACTTC	CASSQDASSYEQYF
-	15	TRBV7-6	TRBD1	TRBJ2-3	TGTGCCAGCAGCTACGGGACAGGGTTCGCAGATACGCAGTATTTT	CASSYGTGFADTQYF
-	15	TRBV7-8	TRBD1	TRBJ2-5	TGTGCCAGCAGCTCCGGGACAGGGGGCAGAGAGACCCAGTACTTC	CASSSGTGGRETQYF
-	14	TRBV18	-	TRBJ1-4	TGTGCCAGCTCACCCGGGACAACTAATGAAAAACTGTTTTTT	CASSPGTTNEKLFF
-	13	TRBV14	-	TRBJ2-1	TGTGCCAGCAGCCCTTTAGTTGTTGGTGAGCAGTTCTTC	CASSPLVVGEQFF
-	14	TRBV13	-	TRBJ1-1	TGTGCCAGCAGCTTACGGGGGATGAACACTGAAGCTTTCTTT	CASSLRGMNTEAFF
-	15	TRBV6-5	-	TRBJ2-7	TGTGCCAGCAGTCCGGACAGACATCCCATCTACGAGCAGTACTTC	CASSPDRHPIYEQYF
-	13	TRBV18	-	TRBJ2-7	TGTGCCAGCTCACCGGGTTGGGGCTACGAGCAGTACTTC	CASSPGWGYEQYF
-	15	TRBV29-1	TRBD2	TRBJ2-5	TGCAGCGTTTACAGACTAGCGGGGGGCCAAGAGACCCAGTACTTC	CSVYRLAGGQETQYF
-	16	TRBV18	TRBD1	TRBJ2-7	TGTGCCAGCTCACCACTGGGGACAGGGGGAAGGTACGAGCAGTACTTC	CASSPLGTGGRYEQYF
-	13	TRBV9	-	TRBJ2-5	TGTGCCAGCAGCACCGACAGGAAAGAGACCCAGTACTTC	CASSTDRKETQYF
-	17	TRBV27	TRBD1	TRBJ2-6	TGTGCCAGCAGCTCCGGGACAGGAGTCTCTGGGGCCAACGTCCTGACTTTC	CASSSGTGVSGANVLTF
-	14	TRBV6-5	-	TRBJ2-7	TGTGCCAGCAGTACCCCAGACAGTTCCTACGAGCAGTACTTC	CASSTPDSSYEQYF
-	16	TRBV4-2	-	TRBJ2-2	TGTGCCAGCAGCCGCGACGGGAGCGCGAACACCGGGGAGCTGTTTTTT	CASSRDGSANTGELFF
-	16	TRBV7-2	TRBD1	TRBJ2-4	TGTGCCAGCAGCTTTCGACAGGGCGCGGAGAAAAACAGTCAGTACTTC	CASSFRQGAEKNSQYF
-	19	TRBV6-1	TRBD1	TRBJ1-5	TGTGCCAGCAGTGCCCCGGGACAGGGAATTCGACTTATCAATCAGCCCCAGCATTTT	CASSAPGQGIRLINQPQHF
-	19	TRBV10-3	TRBD2	TRBJ2-7	TGTGCCATCAGTGACGACTGGGGAGGGACTAGCGGGGTTGACTACGAGCAGTACTTC	CAISDDWGGTSGVDYEQYF
-	11	TRBV20-1	TRBD1	TRBJ2-7	TGCAGTGCTCGACAGGGGTACGAGCAGTACTTC	CSARQGYEQYF